This paragraph covers one TCR beta chain sequence. The entry originates in a study of neoadjuvant anti-PD-1 for oral cavity cancer. Some clones are missing from TCRdb's copy, which holds only in-frame ones; the method was immunoSEQ multiplex PCR. The sample lists just under 70,000 clones, around 83% seen once, with about 3.4% in the top ten. As to time point: after neoadjuvant nivolumab, at surgical resection. The CDR3 totals 15 residues. Trimming took off 3 bases at V and 0 bases at J, with 10 bases between the two ends. Germline CDR1 ENHRY, CDR2 SYGVKD. The TCR comes from a person aged 35-79 years with oral cavity squamous cell carcinoma. The chain combines TRBV10-3 with TRBJ2-3; weak D call: TRBD2 (5 bases). The material was PBMCs, obtained after nivolumab (anti-PD-1) treatment. CDR3: CAISDSGSSTDTQYF. CDR3 sequence (DNA): TGTGCCATCAGTGATTCGGGAAGTAGCACAGATACGCAGTATTTT.